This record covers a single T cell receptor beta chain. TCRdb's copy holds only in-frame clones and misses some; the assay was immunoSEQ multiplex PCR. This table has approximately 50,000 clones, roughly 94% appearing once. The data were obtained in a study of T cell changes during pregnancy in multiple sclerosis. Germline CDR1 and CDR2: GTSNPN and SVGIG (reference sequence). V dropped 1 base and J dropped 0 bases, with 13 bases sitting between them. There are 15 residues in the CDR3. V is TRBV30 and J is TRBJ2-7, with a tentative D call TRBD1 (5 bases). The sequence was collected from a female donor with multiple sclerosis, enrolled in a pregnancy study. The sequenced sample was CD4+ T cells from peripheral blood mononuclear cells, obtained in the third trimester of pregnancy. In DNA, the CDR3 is TGTGCCTGGAGTGGGCAGGGTTGGAGCTCCTACGAGCAGTACTTC. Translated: CAWSGQGWSSYEQYF.